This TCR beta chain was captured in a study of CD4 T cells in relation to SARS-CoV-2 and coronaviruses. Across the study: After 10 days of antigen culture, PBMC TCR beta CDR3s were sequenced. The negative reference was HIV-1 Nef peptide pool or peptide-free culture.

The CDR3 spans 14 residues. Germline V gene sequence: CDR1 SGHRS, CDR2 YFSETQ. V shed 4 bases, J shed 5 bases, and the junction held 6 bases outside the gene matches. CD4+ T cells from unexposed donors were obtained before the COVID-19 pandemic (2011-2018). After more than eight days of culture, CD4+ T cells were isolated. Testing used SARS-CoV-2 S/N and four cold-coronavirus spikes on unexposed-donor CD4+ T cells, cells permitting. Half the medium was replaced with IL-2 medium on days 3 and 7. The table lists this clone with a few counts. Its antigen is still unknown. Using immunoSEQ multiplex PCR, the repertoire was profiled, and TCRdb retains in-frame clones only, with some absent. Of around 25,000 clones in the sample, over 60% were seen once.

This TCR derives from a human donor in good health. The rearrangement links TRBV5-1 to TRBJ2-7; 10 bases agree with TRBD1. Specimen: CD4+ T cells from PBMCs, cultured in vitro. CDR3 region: CASSGGQGIDEQYF. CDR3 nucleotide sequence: TGCGCCAGCAGCGGGGGACAGGGGATTGACGAGCAGTACTTC.